The 8 T cell receptor beta chains listed next were all sequenced from one sample in a study of blood T cells in healthy people across ages. A J-beta primer mix and a sample-barcoded 5' primer were used in a second PCR of about 7 to 12 cycles. TCRdb re-derived calls from the 5' RACE reads in MiXCR, one entry per CDR3 protein. Here the sample spans about 1.6 million distinct CDR3 sequences, roughly 32% being singletons. Sequenced sample: blood. The receptors shown here come from a woman aged 25-40 years in good health.

The chain couples TRBV10-3 to TRBJ2-5; D is unclear. The V end lost 5 bases, the J end lost 4 bases, and 8 bases lay between the germline ends. Germline V gene data show CDR1 as ENHRY and CDR2 as SYGVKD. There are 12 residues in the CDR3. The CDR3 loop is CAISPTPETQYF. The DNA for the CDR3 is TGTGCCATCAGTCCGACCCCAGAGACCCAGTACTTC.

Comments on this clonotype: Germline is not matched at one junction end, which may reflect a read error. The V and J genes are TRBV12-3 or TRBV12-4 and TRBJ2-5; D might be TRBD2 (5 bases). There are 13 residues in the CDR3. The CDR3 sequence is CASSLRGQEAQYF. CDR3 coding DNA: TGTGCCAGCAGTTTACGGGGTCAAGAGGCCCAGTACTTC.

In the case of this clonotype: This sequence may be a read error, since a much larger clone differs from it by one base. The V gene is TRBV29-1, the J gene TRBJ2-1; 8 positions agree with TRBD1. Germline trimming cut 7 bases from V and 3 bases from J; bases unmatched to any gene: 5. The germline V gene encodes CDR1 SQVTM and CDR2 ANQGSEA. This CDR3 is built from 13 residues. The CDR3 here is CSGADRGYNEQFF. For the CDR3, the DNA is TGCAGCGGTGCAGACAGGGGCTACAATGAGCAGTTCTTC.

This clonotype was seen at least ten times. The rearrangement joins TRBV7-2 to TRBJ2-7; 8 bases match TRBD1. The trim removed 1 base at V and 4 bases at J, leaving 9 bases unmatched. CDR3 size: 16 residues. CDR1 is SGHTA, CDR2 FQGNSA, per germline. The CDR3 sequence: CASSLGGQVSLYEQYF. The CDR3 bases are TGTGCCAGCAGCTTAGGGGGACAGGTCTCATTATACGAGCAGTACTTC.

The rearrangement links TRBV12-3 or TRBV12-4 to TRBJ2-1, with D unresolved. V shed 5 bases and J shed 8 bases, with 19 bases lying between them. The CDR3 length is 15 residues. CDR3 residues: CASSPRGSRTDEQFF. CDR3 in DNA: TGTGCCAGCAGTCCCCGCGGTAGCCGAACTGATGAGCAGTTCTTC.

The chain combines TRBV27 with TRBJ2-7; tentatively, D is TRBD2 (6 bases). Germline V gives CDR1 MNHEY, CDR2 SMNVEV (reference sequence). The CDR3 is 13 residues long. The V end lost 10 bases, the J end lost 2 bases, and 15 bases lay between the germline ends. The CDR3, as DNA: TGTGCCACCAAGCGGGCGGCTGCCTACGAGCAGTACTTC. Translating gives CATKRAAAYEQYF.

The chain uses TRBV19 and TRBJ2-7; possible D gene TRBD1, 5 bases. CDR3 length: 15 amino acids. V lost 0 bases, J lost 2 bases, and 11 bases lay in between. From germline, CDR1 is LNHDA and CDR2 SQIVND (reference sequence). CDR3 DNA: TGTGCCAGTAGTATAGAAGAAGGGGCGCCCTACGAGCAGTACTTC. Translation: CASSIEEGAPYEQYF.

This clonotype was seen a few times. The CDR3 here is CASSQQGNNQPQHF. The CDR3 bases are TGCGCCAGCAGCCAGCAGGGGAACAATCAGCCCCAGCATTTT. V is TRBV4-1 and J is TRBJ1-5, with TRBD1 as a possible D gene (6 bases). Germline V gene sequence: CDR1 MGHRA, CDR2 YSYEKL. The CDR3 sequence is 14 residues long. With 3 bases removed from V and 3 bases from J, the gap between germline ends came to 9 bases.